The T cell receptor (beta chain) under discussion was sequenced for a study of PD-L1 blockade in urothelial cancer. Some clones are missing from TCRdb's copy, which holds only in-frame ones; the method was immunoSEQ multiplex PCR. The sample lists 45,000 to 65,000 clones, around 86% seen once, with around a sixth in the top ten. The CDR3 has 14 residues. Germline assignment: CDR1 SGHNT and CDR2 YYREEE (reference sequence). V lost 5 bases, J lost 5 bases, and 14 bases lay in between. The time point: pretreatment peripheral blood. This clone was seen more than once but under ten times. The genes are TRBV5-4 and TRBJ2-4; possible D gene TRBD2, 6 bases. The receptor was derived from a man between 65 and 85 years old with urothelial cancer. The specimen was PBMCs, collected around atezolizumab (anti-PD-L1) treatment. The CDR3 DNA is TGTGCCAGCAGACTGTCCGGCGGGGAAAACATTCAGTACTTC. This gives the protein CASRLSGGENIQYF. Using reference TRBV5-4 and TRBJ2-4 for the parts outside the CDR3, the full variable domain is ETGVTQSPTHLIKTRGQQVTLRCSSQSGHNTVSWYQQALGQGPQFIFQYYREEENGRGNFPPRFSGLQFPNYSSELNVNALELDDSALYLCASRLSGGENIQYFGAGTRLSVL.